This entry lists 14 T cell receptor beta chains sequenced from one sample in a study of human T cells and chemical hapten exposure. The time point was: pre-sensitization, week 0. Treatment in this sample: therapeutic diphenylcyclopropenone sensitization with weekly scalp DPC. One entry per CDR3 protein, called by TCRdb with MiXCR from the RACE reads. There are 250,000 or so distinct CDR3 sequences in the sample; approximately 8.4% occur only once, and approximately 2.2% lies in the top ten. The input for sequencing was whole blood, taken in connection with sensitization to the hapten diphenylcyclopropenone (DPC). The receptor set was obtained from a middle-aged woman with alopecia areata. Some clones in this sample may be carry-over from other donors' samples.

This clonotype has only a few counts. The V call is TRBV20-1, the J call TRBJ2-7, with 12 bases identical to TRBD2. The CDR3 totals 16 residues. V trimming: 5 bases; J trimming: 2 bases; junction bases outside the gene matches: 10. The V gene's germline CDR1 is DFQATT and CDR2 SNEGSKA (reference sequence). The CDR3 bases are TGCAGTGCTCTCAAGACTAGCGGGAGTTTCACCTACGAGCAGTACTTC. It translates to CSALKTSGSFTYEQYF.

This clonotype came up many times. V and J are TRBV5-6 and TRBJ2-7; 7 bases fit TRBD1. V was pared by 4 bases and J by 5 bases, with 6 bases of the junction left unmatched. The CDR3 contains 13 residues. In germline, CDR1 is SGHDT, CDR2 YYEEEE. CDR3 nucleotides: TGTGCCAGCAGCCTTGGACAGGCCGACGAGCAGTACTTC. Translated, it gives CASSLGQADEQYF.

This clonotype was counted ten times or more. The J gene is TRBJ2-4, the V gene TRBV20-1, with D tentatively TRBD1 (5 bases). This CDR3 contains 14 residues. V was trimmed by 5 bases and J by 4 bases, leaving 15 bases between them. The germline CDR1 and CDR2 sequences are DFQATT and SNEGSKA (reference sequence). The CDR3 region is CSAQADRKKNIQYF. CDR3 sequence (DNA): TGCAGTGCTCAGGCTGACAGAAAGAAAAACATTCAGTACTTC.

CDR3 loop: CAISDWGSDYGYTF. CDR3 nucleotide sequence: TGTGCCATCAGTGATTGGGGGTCGGACTATGGCTACACCTTC. The V call is TRBV10-3, the J call TRBJ1-2; perhaps TRBD1 as D (5 bases). Trimming left V 3 bases short and J 3 bases short, with 11 bases between. The length of the CDR3 is 14 residues. The germline V gene has CDR1 ENHRY and CDR2 SYGVKD.

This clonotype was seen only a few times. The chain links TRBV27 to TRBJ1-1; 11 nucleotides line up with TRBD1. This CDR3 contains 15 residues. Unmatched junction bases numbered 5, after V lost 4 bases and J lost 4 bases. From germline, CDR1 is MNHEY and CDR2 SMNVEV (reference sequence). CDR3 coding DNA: TGTGCCAGCAGTTCCCGGACAGGGGGCGTCACTGAAGCTTTCTTT. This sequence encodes CASSSRTGGVTEAFF.

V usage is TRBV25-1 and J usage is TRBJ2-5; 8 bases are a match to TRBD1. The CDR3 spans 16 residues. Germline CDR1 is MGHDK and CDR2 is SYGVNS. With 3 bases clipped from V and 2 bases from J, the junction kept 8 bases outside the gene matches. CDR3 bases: TGTGCCAGCAGTGATGACCGGACAGGGTGGCAAGAGACCCAGTACTTC. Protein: CASSDDRTGWQETQYF.

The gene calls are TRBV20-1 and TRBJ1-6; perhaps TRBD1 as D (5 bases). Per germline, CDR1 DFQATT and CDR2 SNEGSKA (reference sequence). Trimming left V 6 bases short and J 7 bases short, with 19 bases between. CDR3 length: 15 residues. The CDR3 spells CSARPPPGYNSPLHF. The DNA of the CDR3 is TGCAGTGCCCGTCCCCCGCCAGGGTACAATTCACCCCTCCACTTT.

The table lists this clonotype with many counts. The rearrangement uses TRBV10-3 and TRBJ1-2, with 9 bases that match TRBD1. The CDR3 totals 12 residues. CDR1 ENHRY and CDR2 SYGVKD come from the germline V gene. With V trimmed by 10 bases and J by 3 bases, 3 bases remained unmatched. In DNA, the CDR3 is TGTGCCACCACAGGGGGCGACTATGGCTACACCTTC. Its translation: CATTGGDYGYTF.

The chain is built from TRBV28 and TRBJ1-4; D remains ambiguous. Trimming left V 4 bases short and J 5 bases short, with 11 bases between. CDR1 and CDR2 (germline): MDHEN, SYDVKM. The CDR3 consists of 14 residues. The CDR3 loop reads CASSSPDRNEKLFF. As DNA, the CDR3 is TGTGCCAGCAGTTCACCGGACCGAAATGAAAAACTGTTTTTT.

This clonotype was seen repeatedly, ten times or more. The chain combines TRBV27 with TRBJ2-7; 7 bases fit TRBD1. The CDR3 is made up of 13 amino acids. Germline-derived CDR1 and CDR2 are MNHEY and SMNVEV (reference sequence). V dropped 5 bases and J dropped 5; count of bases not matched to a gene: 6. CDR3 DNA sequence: TGTGCCAGCAGTACCAGGGGGTCTAACGAGCAGTACTTC. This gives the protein CASSTRGSNEQYF.

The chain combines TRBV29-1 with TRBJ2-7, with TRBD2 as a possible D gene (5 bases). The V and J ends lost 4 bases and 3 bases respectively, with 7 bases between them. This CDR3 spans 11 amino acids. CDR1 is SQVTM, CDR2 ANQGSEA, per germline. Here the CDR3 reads CSVVGDYEQYF. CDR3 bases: TGCAGCGTTGTCGGGGACTACGAGCAGTACTTC.

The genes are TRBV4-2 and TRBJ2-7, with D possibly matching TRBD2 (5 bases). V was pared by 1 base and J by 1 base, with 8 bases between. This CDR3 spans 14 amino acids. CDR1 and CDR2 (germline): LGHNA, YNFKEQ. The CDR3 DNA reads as TGTGCCAGCAGCCAAGGCGGGCAGTCCTACGAGCAGTACTTC. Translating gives CASSQGGQSYEQYF.

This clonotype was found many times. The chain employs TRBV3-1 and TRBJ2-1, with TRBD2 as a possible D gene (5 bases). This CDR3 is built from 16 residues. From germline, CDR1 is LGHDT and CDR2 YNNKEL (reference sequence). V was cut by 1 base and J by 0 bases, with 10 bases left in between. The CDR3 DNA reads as TGTGCCAGCAGCCAAGGTGGGAGCCGCTCCTACAATGAGCAGTTCTTC. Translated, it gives CASSQGGSRSYNEQFF.

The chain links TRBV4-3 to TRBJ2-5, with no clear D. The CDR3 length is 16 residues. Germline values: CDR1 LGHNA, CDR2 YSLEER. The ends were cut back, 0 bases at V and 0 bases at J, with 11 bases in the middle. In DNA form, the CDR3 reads TGCGCCAGCAGCCAAGAAACAAAATCTTACCAAGAGACCCAGTACTTC. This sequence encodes CASSQETKSYQETQYF.